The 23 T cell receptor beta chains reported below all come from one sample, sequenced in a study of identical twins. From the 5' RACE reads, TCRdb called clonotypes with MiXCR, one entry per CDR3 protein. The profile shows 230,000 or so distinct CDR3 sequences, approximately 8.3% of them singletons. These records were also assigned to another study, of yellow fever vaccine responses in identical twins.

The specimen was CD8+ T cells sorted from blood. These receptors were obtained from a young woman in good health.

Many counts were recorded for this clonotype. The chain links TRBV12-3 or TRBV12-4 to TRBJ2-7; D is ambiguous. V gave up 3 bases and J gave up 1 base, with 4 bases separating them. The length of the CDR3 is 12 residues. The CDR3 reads CASSFYSYEQYF. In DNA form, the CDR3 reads TGTGCCAGCAGTTTCTATTCCTACGAGCAGTACTTC.

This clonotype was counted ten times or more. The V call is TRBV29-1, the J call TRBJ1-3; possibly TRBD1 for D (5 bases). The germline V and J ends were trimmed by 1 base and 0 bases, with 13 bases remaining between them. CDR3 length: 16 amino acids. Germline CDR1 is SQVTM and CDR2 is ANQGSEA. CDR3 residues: CSVEGDPRLSGNTIYF. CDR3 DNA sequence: TGCAGCGTTGAAGGGGACCCCAGGCTCTCTGGAAACACCATATATTTT. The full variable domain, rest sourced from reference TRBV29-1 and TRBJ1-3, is SAVISQKPSRDICQRGTSLTIQCQVDSQVTMMFWYRQQPGQSLTLIATANQGSEATYESGFVIDKFPISRPNLTFSTLTVSNMSPEDSSIYLCSVEGDPRLSGNTIYFGEGSWLTVV.

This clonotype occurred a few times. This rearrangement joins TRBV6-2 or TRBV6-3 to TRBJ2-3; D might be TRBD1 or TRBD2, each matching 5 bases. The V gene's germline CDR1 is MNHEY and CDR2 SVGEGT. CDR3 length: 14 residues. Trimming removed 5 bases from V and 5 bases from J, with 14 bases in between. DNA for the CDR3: TGTGCCAGCAGTCTCGGGACGGATCTAGATACGCAGTATTTT. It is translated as CASSLGTDLDTQYF.

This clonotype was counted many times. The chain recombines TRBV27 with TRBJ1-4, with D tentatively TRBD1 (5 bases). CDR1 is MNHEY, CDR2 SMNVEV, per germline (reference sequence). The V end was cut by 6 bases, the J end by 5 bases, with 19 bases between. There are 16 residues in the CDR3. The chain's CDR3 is CASSPFGRGRNEKLFF. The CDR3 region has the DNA TGTGCCAGCAGCCCGTTCGGTAGGGGAAGAAATGAAAAACTGTTTTTT.

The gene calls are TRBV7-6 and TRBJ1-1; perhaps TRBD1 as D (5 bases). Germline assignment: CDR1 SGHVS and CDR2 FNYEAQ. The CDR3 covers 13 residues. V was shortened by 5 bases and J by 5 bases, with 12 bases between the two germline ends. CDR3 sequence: CASSGTGRTEAFF. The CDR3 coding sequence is TGTGCCAGCAGCGGGACCGGGCGGACTGAAGCTTTCTTT.

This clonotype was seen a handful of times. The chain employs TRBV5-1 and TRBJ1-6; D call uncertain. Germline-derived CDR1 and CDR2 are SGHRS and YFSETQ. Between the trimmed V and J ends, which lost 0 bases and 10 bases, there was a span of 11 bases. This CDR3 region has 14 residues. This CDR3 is CASSLDGVRSPLHF. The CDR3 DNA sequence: TGCGCCAGCAGCTTGGATGGGGTACGATCACCCCTCCACTTT. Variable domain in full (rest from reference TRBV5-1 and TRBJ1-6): KAGVTQTPRYLIKTRGQQVTLSCSPISGHRSVSWYQQTPGQGLQFLFEYFSETQRNKGNFPGRFSGRQFSNSRSEMNVSTLELGDSALYLCASSLDGVRSPLHFGNGTRLTVT.

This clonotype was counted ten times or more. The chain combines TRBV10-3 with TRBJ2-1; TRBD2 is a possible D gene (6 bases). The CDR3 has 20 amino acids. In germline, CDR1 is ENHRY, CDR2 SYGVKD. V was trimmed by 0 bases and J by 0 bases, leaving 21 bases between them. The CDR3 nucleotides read TGTGCCATCAGTGAGTCGACCCCCGAGGCGGGAAGATACTCCTACAATGAGCAGTTCTTC. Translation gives CAISESTPEAGRYSYNEQFF.

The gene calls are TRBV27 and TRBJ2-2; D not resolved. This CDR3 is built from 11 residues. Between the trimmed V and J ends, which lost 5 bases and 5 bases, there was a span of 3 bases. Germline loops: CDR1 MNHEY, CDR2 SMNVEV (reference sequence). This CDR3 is CASSKTGELFF. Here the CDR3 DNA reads TGTGCCAGCAGTAAGACCGGGGAGCTGTTTTTT.

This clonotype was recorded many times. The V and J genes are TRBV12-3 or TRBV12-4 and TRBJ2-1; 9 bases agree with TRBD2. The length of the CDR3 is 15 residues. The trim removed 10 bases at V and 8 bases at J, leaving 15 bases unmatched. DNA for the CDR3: TGTGCCACCTTCAGCCCCAGCGGGAGGATCGATGAGCAGTTCTTC. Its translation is CATFSPSGRIDEQFF.

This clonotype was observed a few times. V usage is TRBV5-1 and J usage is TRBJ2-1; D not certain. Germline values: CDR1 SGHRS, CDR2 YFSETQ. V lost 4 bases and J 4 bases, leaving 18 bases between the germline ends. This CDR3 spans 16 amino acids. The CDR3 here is CASSPADIRIYNEQFF. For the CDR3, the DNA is TGCGCCAGCAGCCCGGCAGACATACGAATATACAATGAGCAGTTCTTC.

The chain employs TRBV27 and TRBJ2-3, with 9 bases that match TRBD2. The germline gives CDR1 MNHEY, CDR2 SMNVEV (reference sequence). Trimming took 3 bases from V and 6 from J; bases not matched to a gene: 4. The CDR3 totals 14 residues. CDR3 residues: CASSFSGGPDTQYF. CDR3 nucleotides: TGTGCCAGCAGTTTTAGCGGGGGCCCCGATACGCAGTATTTT.

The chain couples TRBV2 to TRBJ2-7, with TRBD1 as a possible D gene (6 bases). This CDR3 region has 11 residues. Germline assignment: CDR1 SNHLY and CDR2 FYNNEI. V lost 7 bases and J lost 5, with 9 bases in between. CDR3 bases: TGTGCCAGCATAGAGGGGGACGAGCAGTACTTC. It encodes CASIEGDEQYF.

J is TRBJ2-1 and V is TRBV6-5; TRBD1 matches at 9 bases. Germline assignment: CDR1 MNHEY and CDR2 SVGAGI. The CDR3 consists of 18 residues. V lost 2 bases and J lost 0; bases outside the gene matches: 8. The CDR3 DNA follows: TGTGCCAGCAGTTACCCCCTACGGGACAGGGACTCCTACAATGAGCAGTTCTTC. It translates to CASSYPLRDRDSYNEQFF.

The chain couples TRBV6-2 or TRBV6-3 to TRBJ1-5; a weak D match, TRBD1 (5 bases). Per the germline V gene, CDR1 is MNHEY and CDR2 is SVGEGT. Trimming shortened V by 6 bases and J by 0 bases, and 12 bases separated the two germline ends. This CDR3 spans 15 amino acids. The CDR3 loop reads CASSSPGGSNQPQHF. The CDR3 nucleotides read TGTGCCAGCAGCTCCCCCGGGGGTAGCAATCAGCCCCAGCATTTT.

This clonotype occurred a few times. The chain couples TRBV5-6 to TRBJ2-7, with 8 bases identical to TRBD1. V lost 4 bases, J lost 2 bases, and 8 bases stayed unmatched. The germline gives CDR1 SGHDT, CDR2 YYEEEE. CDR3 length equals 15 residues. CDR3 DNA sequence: TGTGCCAGCAGCCCTTCGGGACAGGAACCCTACGAGCAGTACTTC. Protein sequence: CASSPSGQEPYEQYF.

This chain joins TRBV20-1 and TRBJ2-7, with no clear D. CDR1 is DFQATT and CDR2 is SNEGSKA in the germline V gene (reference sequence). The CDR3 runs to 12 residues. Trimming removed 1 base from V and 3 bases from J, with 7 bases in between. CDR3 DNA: TGCAGTGCTAGAGGGGTCGGCTACGAGCAGTACTTC. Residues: CSARGVGYEQYF.

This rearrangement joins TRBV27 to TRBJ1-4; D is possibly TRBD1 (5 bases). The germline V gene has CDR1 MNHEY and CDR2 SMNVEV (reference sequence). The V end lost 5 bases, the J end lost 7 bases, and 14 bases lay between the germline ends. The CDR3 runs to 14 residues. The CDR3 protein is CASSLRAQGEKLFF. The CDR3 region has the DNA TGTGCCAGCAGTCTGCGGGCCCAGGGTGAAAAACTGTTTTTT.

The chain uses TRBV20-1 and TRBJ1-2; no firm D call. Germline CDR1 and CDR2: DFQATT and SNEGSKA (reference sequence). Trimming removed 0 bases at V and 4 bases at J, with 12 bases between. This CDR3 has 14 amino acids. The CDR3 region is CSARDDPVSYGYTF. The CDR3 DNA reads TGCAGTGCTAGAGATGATCCGGTCTCCTATGGCTACACCTTC.

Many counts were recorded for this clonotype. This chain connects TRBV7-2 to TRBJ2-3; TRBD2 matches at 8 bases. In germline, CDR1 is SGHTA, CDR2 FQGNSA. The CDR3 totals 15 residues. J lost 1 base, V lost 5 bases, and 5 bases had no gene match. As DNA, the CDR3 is TGTGCCAGCAGCACGCGGGGGGACGGCACAGATACGCAGTATTTT. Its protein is CASSTRGDGTDTQYF.

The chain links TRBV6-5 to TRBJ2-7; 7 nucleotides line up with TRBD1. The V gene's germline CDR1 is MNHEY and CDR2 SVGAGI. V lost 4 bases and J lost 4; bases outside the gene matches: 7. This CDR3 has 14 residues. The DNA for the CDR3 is TGTGCCAGCAGTTTCGGGCAGGGGGAGTACGAGCAGTACTTC. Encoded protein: CASSFGQGEYEQYF.

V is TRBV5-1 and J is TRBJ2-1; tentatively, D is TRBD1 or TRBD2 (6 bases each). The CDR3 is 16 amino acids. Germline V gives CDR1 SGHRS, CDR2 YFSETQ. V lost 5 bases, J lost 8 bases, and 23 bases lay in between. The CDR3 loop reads CASREWFGGSSDEQFF. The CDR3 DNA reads TGCGCCAGCAGGGAGTGGTTCGGGGGCTCTTCGGATGAGCAGTTCTTC.

As DNA, the CDR3 is TGTGCCAGCAGCCCGACCATCGGGGGGGCTACCGGGGAGCTGTTTTTT. Protein: CASSPTIGGATGELFF. This chain connects TRBV7-8 to TRBJ2-2; TRBD2 agrees at 8 bases. The CDR3 extends over 16 amino acids. V dropped 5 bases and J dropped 5; count of bases not matched to a gene: 10. Germline CDR1 and CDR2: SGHVS and FQNEAQ. The full variable domain, with the rest looked up from reference TRBV7-8 and TRBJ2-2, is GAGVSQSPRYKVAKRGQDVALRCDPISGHVSLFWYQQALGQGPEFLTYFQNEAQLDKSGLPSDRFFAERPEGSVSTLKIQRTQQEDSAVYLCASSPTIGGATGELFFGEGSRLTVL.

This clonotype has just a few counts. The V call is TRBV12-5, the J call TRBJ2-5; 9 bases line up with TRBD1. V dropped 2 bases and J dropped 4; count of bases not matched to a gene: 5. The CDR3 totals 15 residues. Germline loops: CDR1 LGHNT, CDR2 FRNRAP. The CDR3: CASGLITGGLETQYF. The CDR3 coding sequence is TGTGCTAGTGGTTTGATAACAGGGGGCTTAGAGACCCAGTACTTC.